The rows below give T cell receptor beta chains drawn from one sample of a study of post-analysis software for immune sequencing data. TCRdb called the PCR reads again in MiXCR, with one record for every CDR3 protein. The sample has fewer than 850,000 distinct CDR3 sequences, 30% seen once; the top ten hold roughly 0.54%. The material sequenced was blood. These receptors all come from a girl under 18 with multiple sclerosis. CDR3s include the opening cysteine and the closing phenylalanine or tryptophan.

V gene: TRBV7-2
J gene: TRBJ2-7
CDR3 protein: CASSSQSGYEQYF

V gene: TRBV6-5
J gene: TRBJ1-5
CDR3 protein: CASSFGRSQPQHF

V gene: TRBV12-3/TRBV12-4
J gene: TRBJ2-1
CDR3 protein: CASSLRPGQVAYNEQFF

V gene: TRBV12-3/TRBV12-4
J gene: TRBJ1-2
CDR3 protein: CATQLSYGYTF

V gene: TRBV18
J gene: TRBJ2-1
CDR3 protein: CASSLRDTLNEQFF

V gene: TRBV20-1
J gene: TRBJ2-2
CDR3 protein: CSALGTGGSGELFF

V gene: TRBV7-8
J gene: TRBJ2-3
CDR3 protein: CASSLKRELPHLSTDTQYF

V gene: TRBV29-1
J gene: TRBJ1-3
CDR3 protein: CSVEARETAGNTIYF

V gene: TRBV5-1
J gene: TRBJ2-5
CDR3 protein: CASSLVAEETQYF

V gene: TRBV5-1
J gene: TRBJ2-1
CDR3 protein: CASMKRGAYNEQFF

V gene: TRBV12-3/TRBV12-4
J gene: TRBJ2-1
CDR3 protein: CASSTGQGAYNEQFF

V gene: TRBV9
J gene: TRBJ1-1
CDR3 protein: CASTPGGSDTEAFF

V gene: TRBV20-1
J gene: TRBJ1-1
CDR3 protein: CSASPLGTEAFF

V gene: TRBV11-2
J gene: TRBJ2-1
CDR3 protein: CASSSKRGGVYNEQFF

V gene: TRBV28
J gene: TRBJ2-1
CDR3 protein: CASSWNPGLAREQFF

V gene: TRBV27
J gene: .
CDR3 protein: CASSSSWEGTQYF

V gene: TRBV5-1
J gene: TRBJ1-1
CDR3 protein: CASTVLGSTEAFF

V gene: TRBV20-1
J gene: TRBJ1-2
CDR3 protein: CSAGYRKTGNYGYTF

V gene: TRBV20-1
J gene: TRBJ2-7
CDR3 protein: CSATQQGQPSYEQYF

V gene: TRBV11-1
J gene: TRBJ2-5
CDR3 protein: CASSPGVLLGQETQYF

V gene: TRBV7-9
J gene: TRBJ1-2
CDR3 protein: CASSPSGGRSDGYTF

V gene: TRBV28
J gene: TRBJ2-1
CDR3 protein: CASSSPIRDSYSYNEQFF

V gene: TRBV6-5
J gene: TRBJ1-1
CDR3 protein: CASSYSERNTEAFF

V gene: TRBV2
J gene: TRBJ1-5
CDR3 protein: CASAGSGQPQHF

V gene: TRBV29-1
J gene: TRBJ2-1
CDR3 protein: CSVLSGRMAEQFF